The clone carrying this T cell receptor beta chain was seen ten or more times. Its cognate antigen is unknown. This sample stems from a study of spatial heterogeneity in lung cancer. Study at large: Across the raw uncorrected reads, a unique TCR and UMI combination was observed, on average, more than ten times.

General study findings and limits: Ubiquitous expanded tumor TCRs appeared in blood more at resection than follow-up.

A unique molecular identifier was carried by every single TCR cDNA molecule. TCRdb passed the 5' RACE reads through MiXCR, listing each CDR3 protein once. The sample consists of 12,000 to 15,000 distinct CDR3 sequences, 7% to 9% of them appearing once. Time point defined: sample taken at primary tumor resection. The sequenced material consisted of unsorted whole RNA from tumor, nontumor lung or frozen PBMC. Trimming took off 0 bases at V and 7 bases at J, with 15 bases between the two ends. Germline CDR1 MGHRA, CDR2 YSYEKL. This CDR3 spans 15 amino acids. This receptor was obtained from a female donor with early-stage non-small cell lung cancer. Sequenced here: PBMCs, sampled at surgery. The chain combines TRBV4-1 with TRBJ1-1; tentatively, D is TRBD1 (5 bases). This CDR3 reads CASSQEEGPTVEAFF. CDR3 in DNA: TGCGCCAGCAGCCAAGAAGAGGGGCCCACAGTTGAAGCTTTCTTT.